This T cell receptor (beta chain) was sequenced for a study of blood T cell repertoires in COVID-19. In the study overall: Specimens from acute and convalescent COVID-19 originated in the United States, Italy and Spain.

The authors' processing: Estimation of nucleated cell counts was performed using reference gene primer amplification. The table came from immunoSEQ multiplex PCR; TCRdb's copy has only in-frame clones and leaves some out. V, J and clone size reflect that table, while D and trimming were determined from the DNA. This table holds about 50,000 clones, around 86% found once. This CDR3 is built from 16 residues. J lost 1 base, V lost 6 bases, and 9 bases had no gene match. Germline V CDR1 and CDR2: MDHEN, SYDVKM. This receptor was taken from a human donor in a cohort sampled during active COVID-19. Sample: peripheral blood. V usage is TRBV28 and J usage is TRBJ1-1; TRBD1 matches at 9 bases. The CDR3 DNA follows: TGTGCCAGCAGATCCCATCCGGACAGGGGGAACACTGAAGCTTTCTTT. It encodes CASRSHPDRGNTEAFF.